Given below is one TCR beta chain in context. Sequenced by immunoSEQ multiplex PCR; TCRdb stores in-frame clones only, minus some. The data contain some 170,000 clones, approximately 88% of them singletons. The sample originates from a study of blood T cell repertoires in COVID-19. The CDR3 is made up of 15 amino acids. Trimming cost V 3 bases and J 0 bases, with 12 bases left between them. Looked up from germline, CDR1 is SGHRS and CDR2 is YFSETQ. The chain uses TRBV5-1 and TRBJ2-5; unclear D gene. Sequencing was done on a sample of peripheral blood. The sequence derives from a woman in her thirties or forties with COVID-19, enrolled during active disease. The CDR3 nucleotides read TGCGCCAGCAGCTCCTTCGAGGATTACCAAGAGACCCAGTACTTC. Translating gives CASSSFEDYQETQYF.